The 24 T cell receptor beta chains below all came from one sample that was sequenced in a study of blood T cells in healthy people across ages. Then a second PCR, running about 6 to 11 cycles, was carried out with a sample-barcoded 5' primer and a J-beta primer mix. One entry per CDR3 protein, called by TCRdb with MiXCR from the 5' RACE reads. The data contain 1.5 million to 2 million distinct CDR3 sequences, 28% of them singletons. The sequencing sample was made of blood. These TCRs come from a woman in her 30s in good health.

V usage is TRBV7-3 and J usage is TRBJ2-3, with D maybe TRBD1 (6 bases). V gave up 5 bases and J gave up 3 bases, with 15 bases separating them. CDR3 length equals 15 residues. CDR1 is SGHTA, CDR2 FQGTGA, per germline. CDR3 DNA: TGTGCCAGCAGCCACGGCAGGGGAGTAACAGATACGCAGTATTTT. This gives the protein CASSHGRGVTDTQYF.

This clonotype appeared many times. The J gene is TRBJ2-7, the V gene TRBV14; 10 bases fit TRBD2. Germline CDR1 and CDR2: SGHDN and FVKESK. V shed 5 bases and J 6 bases; nucleotides not matched to a gene: 7. CDR3 size: 14 residues. The CDR3 DNA sequence: TGTGCCAGCAGCAAGACTAGCGGGCTTTTCGAGCAGTACTTC. Translating gives CASSKTSGLFEQYF.

This clonotype has more than one count but fewer than ten. This chain links TRBV7-2 with TRBJ2-5; D perhaps matches TRBD2 (5 bases). The length of the CDR3 is 14 residues. Germline V gene data show CDR1 as SGHTA and CDR2 as FQGNSA. The ends were cut back, 2 bases at V and 5 bases at J, with 12 bases in the middle. The CDR3 DNA reads TGTGCCAGCAGCTTAAACTCGGGGTGGGAGACCCAGTACTTC. This gives the protein CASSLNSGWETQYF.

This clonotype was seen at least ten times. V is TRBV12-3 or TRBV12-4 and J is TRBJ1-4, with a possible D match to TRBD1 (6 bases). This CDR3 is built from 14 residues. The V gene lost 3 bases and the J gene lost 5 bases, with 10 bases spanning the gap. In nucleotides, the CDR3 is TGTGCCAGCAGTTTTGGAGGGGGAAATGAAAAACTGTTTTTT. Translation gives CASSFGGGNEKLFF.

A few counts support this clonotype. The rearrangement uses TRBV15 and TRBJ2-7; TRBD2 agrees at 7 bases. Germline CDR1 and CDR2: LNHNV and YYDKDF (reference sequence). Trimming at V came to 5 bases and at J to 2 bases, leaving 6 bases not matched to a gene. CDR3 length: 14 residues. CDR3 loop: CATSPTRGAYEQYF. In DNA form, the CDR3 reads TGTGCCACCAGCCCTACCCGGGGGGCCTACGAGCAGTACTTC.

This chain links TRBV6-1 with TRBJ1-4; tentatively, D is TRBD1 (5 bases). V was pared by 8 bases and J by 4 bases, with 11 bases between. The germline CDR1 and CDR2 sequences are MNHNS and SASEGT. CDR3 size: 13 residues. The CDR3: CASWDGDNEKLFF. The CDR3 coding sequence is TGTGCCAGCTGGGACGGCGATAATGAAAAACTGTTTTTT.

This clonotype came up many times. The J gene is TRBJ2-7, the V gene TRBV10-3, with D perhaps TRBD2 (6 bases). The CDR3 runs to 14 residues. Germline V CDR1 and CDR2: ENHRY, SYGVKD. V shed 11 bases and J shed 2 bases, with 19 bases lying between them. The DNA for the CDR3 is TGTGCCGCGCGGCCCGGGAGCGGAACCTACGAGCAGTACTTC. This sequence encodes CAARPGSGTYEQYF.

The chain recombines TRBV28 with TRBJ1-4, with a possible D match to TRBD1 (5 bases). The CDR3 loop spans 14 amino acids. Germline CDR1 is MDHEN and CDR2 is SYDVKM. V dropped 6 bases and J dropped 8 bases, with 16 bases sitting between them. CDR3 amino acids: CASRRGGIGEKLFF. CDR3 coding DNA: TGTGCCAGCAGGCGGGGGGGGATCGGAGAAAAACTGTTTTTT.

Ten or more counts support this clonotype. The chain couples TRBV29-1 to TRBJ1-2, with unresolved D. CDR1 is SQVTM and CDR2 is ANQGSEA in the germline V gene. The CDR3 length is 12 residues. The V end lost 4 bases, the J end lost 3 bases, and 9 bases lay between the germline ends. CDR3 in amino acids: CSVAPNHYGYTF. CDR3 DNA sequence: TGCAGCGTTGCCCCTAACCACTATGGCTACACCTTC.

This clonotype has more than one count but fewer than ten. A read error may be the cause here, since a much bigger clone is one base away. The rearrangement joins TRBV27 to TRBJ2-4, with a tentative D call TRBD1 (6 bases). The DNA end favors TRBJ2-7, so the J call may be wrong. This CDR3 contains 15 residues. Germline V gene lookup returns CDR1 MNHEY and CDR2 SMNVEV (reference sequence). The CDR3 reads CASSPADSVAYEQYF. CDR3 DNA sequence: TGTGCCAGCAGTCCCGCGGACAGTGTCGCCTACGAGCAGTACTTC.

There are many counts of this clonotype. This chain joins TRBV12-3 or TRBV12-4 and TRBJ1-2, with TRBD1 matching over 10 bases. This CDR3 spans 15 amino acids. After removal of 6 bases from V and 3 bases from J, the junction contained 7 bases not matched to a gene. Here the CDR3 reads CASRPDRGGYYGYTF. The CDR3 region has the DNA TGTGCCAGCAGGCCGGACAGGGGGGGATACTATGGCTACACCTTC.

The V and J genes are TRBV2 and TRBJ2-1, with 8 bases identical to TRBD2. The CDR3 is 14 residues long. With 0 bases clipped from V and 9 bases from J, the junction kept 4 bases outside the gene matches. The germline gives CDR1 SNHLY, CDR2 FYNNEI. DNA for the CDR3: TGTGCCAGCAGTGAAGCGCGGCTAGCGGGTGAGCAGTTCTTC. It specifies CASSEARLAGEQFF.

This clonotype was counted a few times. This chain connects TRBV12-3 or TRBV12-4 to TRBJ2-7; no reliable D call. This CDR3 has 14 amino acids. Trimming removed 2 bases from V and 2 bases from J, with 10 bases in between. DNA for the CDR3: TGTGCCAGCAGTTTATTTGGAAAACCCTACGAGCAGTACTTC. Encoded protein: CASSLFGKPYEQYF.

The chain links TRBV5-1 to TRBJ2-3, with D possibly being TRBD1 (5 bases). V shed 2 bases and J shed 5 bases, with 9 bases lying between them. Germline-derived CDR1 and CDR2 are SGHRS and YFSETQ. CDR3 length equals 13 residues. As DNA, the CDR3 is TGCGCCAGCAGCTTAGGGGAATTAGATACGCAGTATTTT. Encoded protein: CASSLGELDTQYF.

This clonotype has more than one count but fewer than ten. The chain is built from TRBV5-1 and TRBJ2-1, with 10 positions matching TRBD2. The CDR3 consists of 13 residues. Germline CDR1 and CDR2: SGHRS and YFSETQ. With 7 bases clipped from V and 7 bases from J, the junction kept 5 bases outside the gene matches. The CDR3 is CASRLAGENEQFF. The CDR3 bases are TGCGCCAGCCGGCTAGCGGGAGAGAATGAGCAGTTCTTC.

This clonotype was seen many times. This may come from a read error, since a much larger clone is one base off. This chain links TRBV10-3 with TRBJ1-5, with a weak D call TRBD1 (5 bases). CDR3 length: 13 residues. From germline, CDR1 is ENHRY and CDR2 SYGVKD. Trimming pared 5 bases from V and 4 bases from J, leaving 9 bases between. The CDR3: CAISWGGNQPQHF. CDR3 nucleotides: TGTGCCATCAGTTGGGGGGGGAATCAGCCCCAGCATTTT.

This clonotype has a count of ten or more. V is TRBV7-9 and J is TRBJ1-2; D gene uncertain. Germline values: CDR1 SEHNR, CDR2 FQNEAQ (reference sequence). The ends were cut back, 5 bases at V and 0 bases at J, with 13 bases in the middle. This CDR3 region has 15 residues. CDR3 sequence: CASSDRRLANYGYTF. The CDR3 DNA reads as TGTGCCAGCAGCGACCGACGGTTAGCTAACTATGGCTACACCTTC.

The chain recombines TRBV6-1 with TRBJ2-3; 9 bases map to TRBD2. The length of the CDR3 is 15 residues. From germline, CDR1 is MNHNS and CDR2 SASEGT. The ends lost 10 bases at V and 2 bases at J; junction bases unmatched: 10. CDR3 region: CATSRLAVFTDTQYF. CDR3 DNA: TGTGCCACCTCCAGACTAGCGGTCTTCACAGATACGCAGTATTTT.

There are many counts of this clonotype. This chain joins TRBV29-1 and TRBJ2-5, with 14 nucleotides matching TRBD2. V was pared by 8 bases and J by 5 bases, with 7 bases of the junction left unmatched. The CDR3 length is 14 residues. CDR1 is SQVTM and CDR2 is ANQGSEA in the germline V gene. The CDR3 loop reads CSSQGTSGSETQYF. The CDR3, as DNA: TGCAGCTCCCAAGGGACTAGCGGGAGCGAGACCCAGTACTTC.

This clonotype turned up a few times. This chain connects TRBV15 to TRBJ2-2, with D possibly matching TRBD2 (5 bases). V was clipped by 6 bases and J by 4 bases, with 12 bases between them. Looked up from germline, CDR1 is LNHNV and CDR2 is YYDKDF (reference sequence). The CDR3 is made up of 14 amino acids. The CDR3 sequence is CATSSRAATGELFF. In nucleotides, the CDR3 is TGTGCCACCAGTTCGAGGGCGGCCACCGGGGAGCTGTTTTTT. Full variable domain (outside the CDR3, taken from reference TRBV15 and TRBJ2-2): DAMVIQNPRYQVTQFGKPVTLSCSQTLNHNVMYWYQQKSSQAPKLLFHYYDKDFNNEADTPDNFQSRRPNTSFCFLDIRSPGLGDTAMYLCATSSRAATGELFFGEGSRLTVL.

This chain uses TRBV4-2 with TRBJ2-6; the match to TRBD2 covers 10 bases. Germline CDR1 and CDR2: LGHNA and YNFKEQ. Trimming at V came to 1 base and at J to 9 bases, leaving 9 bases not matched to a gene. The CDR3 totals 17 residues. The CDR3 spells CASSQVAGGSLGNVLTF. CDR3 coding DNA: TGTGCCAGCAGCCAAGTAGCGGGGGGCTCGTTGGGCAACGTCCTGACTTTC.

V is TRBV7-7 and J is TRBJ2-5, with D possibly TRBD2 on 5 matching bases. This CDR3 is 14 amino acids long. Trimming shortened V by 5 bases and J by 5 bases, and 15 bases separated the two germline ends. Looked up from germline, CDR1 is SSHAT and CDR2 is FNYEAQ (reference sequence). The CDR3 sequence is CASSPASSGETQYF. CDR3 sequence (DNA): TGTGCCAGCAGCCCCGCTAGCTCCGGCGAGACCCAGTACTTC.

The CDR3 nucleotides read TGCAGTGCTCCCCGGGACTACTGGAAGTACGAGACCCAGTACTTC. This encodes CSAPRDYWKYETQYF. The chain is built from TRBV20-1 and TRBJ2-5; 7 nucleotides match TRBD2. The CDR3 contains 15 residues. V trimming: 5 bases; J trimming: 5 bases; junction bases outside the gene matches: 14. CDR1 and CDR2 from the germline V gene are DFQATT and SNEGSKA (reference sequence).

This clonotype was recorded many times. The chain recombines TRBV5-1 with TRBJ2-3, with 8 bases matching TRBD2. The V and J ends lost 2 bases and 2 bases, in that order; junction bases with no gene match: 4. The germline gives CDR1 SGHRS, CDR2 YFSETQ. The CDR3 is made up of 15 amino acids. The CDR3 region is CASSFNGRATDTQYF. CDR3 coding DNA: TGCGCCAGCAGCTTCAACGGGAGGGCCACAGATACGCAGTATTTT.